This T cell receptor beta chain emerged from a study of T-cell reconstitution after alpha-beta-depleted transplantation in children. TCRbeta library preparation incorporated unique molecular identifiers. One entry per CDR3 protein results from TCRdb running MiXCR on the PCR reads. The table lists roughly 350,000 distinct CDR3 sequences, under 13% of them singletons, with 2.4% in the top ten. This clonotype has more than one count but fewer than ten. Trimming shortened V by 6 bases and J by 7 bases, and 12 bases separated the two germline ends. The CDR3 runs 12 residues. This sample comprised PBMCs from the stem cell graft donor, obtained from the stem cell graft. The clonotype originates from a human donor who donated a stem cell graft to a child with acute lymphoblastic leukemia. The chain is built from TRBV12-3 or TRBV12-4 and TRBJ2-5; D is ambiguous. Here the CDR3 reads CASSFPSLTQYF. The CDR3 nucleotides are TGTGCCAGCAGCTTCCCCTCTCTGACCCAGTACTTC.